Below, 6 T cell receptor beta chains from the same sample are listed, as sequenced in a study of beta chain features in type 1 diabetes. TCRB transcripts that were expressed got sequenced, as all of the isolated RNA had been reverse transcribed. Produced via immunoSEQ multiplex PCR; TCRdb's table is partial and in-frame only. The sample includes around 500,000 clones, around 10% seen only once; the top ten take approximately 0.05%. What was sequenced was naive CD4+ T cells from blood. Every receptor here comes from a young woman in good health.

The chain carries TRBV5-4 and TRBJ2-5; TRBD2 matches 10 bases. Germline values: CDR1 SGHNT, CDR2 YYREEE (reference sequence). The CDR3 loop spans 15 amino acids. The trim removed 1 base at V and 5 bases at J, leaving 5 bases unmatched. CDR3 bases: TGTGCCAGCAGCTTGCCTAGCGGGAGCTTCGAGACCCAGTACTTC. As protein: CASSLPSGSFETQYF.

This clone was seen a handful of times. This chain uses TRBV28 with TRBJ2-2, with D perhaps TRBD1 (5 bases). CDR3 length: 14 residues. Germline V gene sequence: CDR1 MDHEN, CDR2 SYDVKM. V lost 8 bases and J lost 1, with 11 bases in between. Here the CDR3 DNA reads TGTGCCAGCTGTGAAACAGGGAACACCGGGGAGCTGTTTTTT. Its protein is CASCETGNTGELFF.

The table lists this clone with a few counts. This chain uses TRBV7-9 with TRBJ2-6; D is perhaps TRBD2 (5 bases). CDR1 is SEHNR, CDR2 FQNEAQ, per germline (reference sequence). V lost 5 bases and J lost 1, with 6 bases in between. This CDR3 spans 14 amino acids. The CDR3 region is CASSRGSGANVLTF. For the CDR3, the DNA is TGTGCCAGCAGCCGGGGTTCTGGGGCCAACGTCCTGACTTTC.

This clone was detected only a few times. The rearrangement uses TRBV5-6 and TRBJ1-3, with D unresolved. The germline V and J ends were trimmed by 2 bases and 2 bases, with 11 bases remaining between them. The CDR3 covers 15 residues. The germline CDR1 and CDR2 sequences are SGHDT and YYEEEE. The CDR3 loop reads CASSFGGRTGNTIYF. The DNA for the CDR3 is TGTGCCAGCAGCTTCGGAGGAAGGACTGGAAACACCATATATTTT.

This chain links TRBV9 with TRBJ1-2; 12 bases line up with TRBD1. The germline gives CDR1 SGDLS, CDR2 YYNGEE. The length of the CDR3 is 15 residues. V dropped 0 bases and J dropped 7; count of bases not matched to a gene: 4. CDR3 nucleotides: TGTGCCAGCAGCGTAGCGGGACAGGGGGCAAGTGGCTACACCTTC. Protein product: CASSVAGQGASGYTF.

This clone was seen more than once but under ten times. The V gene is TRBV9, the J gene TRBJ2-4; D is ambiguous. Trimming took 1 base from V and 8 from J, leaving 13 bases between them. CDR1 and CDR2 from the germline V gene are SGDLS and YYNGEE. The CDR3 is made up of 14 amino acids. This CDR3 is CASSVSTQGDIQYF. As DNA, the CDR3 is TGTGCCAGCAGCGTATCGACCCAAGGAGACATTCAGTACTTC.